The rows below give T cell receptor beta chains drawn from one sample of a study of immune heterogeneity within non-small cell lung tumors. MiXCR, run by TCRdb on the multiplex PCR reads, gives a single entry per CDR3 protein. The table records about 3,300 distinct CDR3 sequences, 45% to 60% of them present only once. Specimen: lung tumor tissue. These receptors all stem from a man between 60 and 70 years old with non-small cell lung cancer. Each CDR3 is given with its conserved first and last residue. D genes are given only for firm matches. Not every row has a clone size; where given, it reads once, few, many or a size class.

cdr3_nt cdr3_aa d_call j_call clone_size v_call
TGTGCCAGCAGCTTGGTATCCCTAGCCAAAAACATTCAGTACTTC CASSLVSLAKNIQYF NA TRBJ2-4 few TRBV5-6
TGTGCCAGCAGCGGAGGGGATTATGGCTACACCTTC CASSGGDYGYTF NA TRBJ1-2 NA TRBV7-9
TGTGCCAGCAGCGCGGGGGGGGGGAGCTCTGGAAACACCATATATTTT CASSAGGGSSGNTIYF NA TRBJ1-3 NA TRBV9
TGTGCCAGCAGCCAAGTGCCCTTCCAATCCTCCTACGAGCAGTACTTC CASSQVPFQSSYEQYF NA TRBJ2-7 NA TRBV14
TGTGCCAGCAGTGCGAGACCGAACACTGAAGCTTTCTTT CASSARPNTEAFF NA TRBJ1-1 medium-sized TRBV6-1
TGTGCCAGCAGTATCAGCGGGAGTACAGATACGCAGTATTTT CASSISGSTDTQYF TRBD2 TRBJ2-3 medium-sized TRBV12-3/TRBV12-4
TGTGCCAGCAGCTGTCGACTAGCGGGAGAATACTTTGAGCAGTTCTTC CASSCRLAGEYFEQFF TRBD2 TRBJ2-1 NA TRBV7-9
TGTGCCAGCTCACCAAGGACAGGCCCTGAACCTAACTATGGCTACACCTTC CASSPRTGPEPNYGYTF TRBD1 TRBJ1-2 NA TRBV18
TGTGCCAGCAGTTCCAAAGTGGTGGGACAATTCGCAGATACGCAGTATTTT CASSSKVVGQFADTQYF NA TRBJ2-3 NA TRBV6-2/TRBV6-3
TGTGCCAGCAGCCAGGGCTCTAGAGGCCGGGAAGAGACCCAGTACTTC CASSQGSRGREETQYF NA TRBJ2-5 NA TRBV4-2
TGCAGTGCTCAAGGCCTCCATGGCTACACCTTC CSAQGLHGYTF NA TRBJ1-2 medium-sized TRBV20-1
TGTGCCAGCAGTGTACACGGGGGCAATCAGCCCCAGCATTTT CASSVHGGNQPQHF NA TRBJ1-5 few TRBV6-1
TGTGCCAGCAGCCAAGACTGGGGGAACAATCAGCCCCAGCATTTT CASSQDWGNNQPQHF NA TRBJ1-5 NA TRBV3-1
TGTGCCAGCAGCCGAGGGACTGGAACTGAAGCTTTCTTT CASSRGTGTEAFF NA TRBJ1-1 once TRBV5-5
TGTGCCAGCAGACGAGGACTAGCGGATACCTACGAGCAGTACTTC CASRRGLADTYEQYF TRBD2 TRBJ2-7 NA TRBV6-1
TGTGCCAGCAGCCGCGCTAGCGGGAGTTTGACAGATACGCAGTATTTT CASSRASGSLTDTQYF TRBD2 TRBJ2-3 medium-sized TRBV5-4
TGTGCCAGCAGCCTCATGAGCTATGGCTACACCTTC CASSLMSYGYTF NA TRBJ1-2 NA TRBV14
TGTGCCAGCAGATCAGGACATTATCAGCCCCAGCATTTT CASRSGHYQPQHF NA TRBJ1-5 NA TRBV28
TGTGCCAGCACCGGGACTAGCGGGGGCACAGATACGCAGTATTTT CASTGTSGGTDTQYF TRBD2 TRBJ2-3 NA TRBV6-1
TGTGCCAGCAGTCGGACAGGGAGCTCCTACGAGCAGTACTTC CASSRTGSSYEQYF TRBD1 TRBJ2-7 medium-sized TRBV3-1
TGTGCCTGGAGTGCAGGGGGAGGAAAACTGTTTTTT CAWSAGGGKLFF TRBD1 TRBJ1-4 NA TRBV30
TGTGCCAGTAAAGAAAATGCCAACTTGGGAAAACTGTTTTTT CASKENANLGKLFF NA TRBJ1-4 NA TRBV19
TGTGCCAGCAGTCGGGGTAGAACCCGCGGCTCCTACGAGCAGTACTTC CASSRGRTRGSYEQYF NA TRBJ2-7 once TRBV27
TGTGCCAGCAGTCCGAGACAGGAACACGAGCAGTACTTC CASSPRQEHEQYF NA TRBJ2-7 NA TRBV7-9
TGTGCCAGCAGTTGGAACACCGGGGAGCTGTTTTTT CASSWNTGELFF NA TRBJ2-2 NA TRBV6-5
TGTGCCAGCAGCTCCTTCGGGAGACTAGCGGAAAAAGAGACCCAGTACTTC CASSSFGRLAEKETQYF TRBD2 TRBJ2-5 NA TRBV5-4
TGTGCCACCAGTGATTATTACGGGACAGGGCAGTTCTTC CATSDYYGTGQFF TRBD1 TRBJ2-1 NA TRBV24-1
TGCAGTGCTAGAGAGACCGTCCGTATGGACGAGCAGTACTTC CSARETVRMDEQYF NA TRBJ2-7 NA TRBV20-1
TGCAGTGCTATACTACAGGGGGCGTACCAGTCCTACGAGCAGTACTTC CSAILQGAYQSYEQYF TRBD1 TRBJ2-7 NA TRBV20-1
TGTGCCGGATCGGACAGGGGGCTCGAGCAGTACTTC CAGSDRGLEQYF TRBD1 TRBJ2-7 NA TRBV30
TGTGCCAGCAGTTACTCGAGCAGCATCTATAATAATGAGCAGTTCTTC CASSYSSSIYNNEQFF NA TRBJ2-1 NA TRBV6-5
NA CASSLSTVTAGSCFF NA TRBJ2-2 NA TRBV28
TGTGCCAGCAGCCCGTGGACGGGGAACACTGAAGCTTTCTTT CASSPWTGNTEAFF NA TRBJ1-1 NA TRBV5-5
TGTGCCAGCAGCCAGGGACAGGGACGGAGTGGCTACACCTTC CASSQGQGRSGYTF TRBD1 TRBJ1-2 NA TRBV11-2
TGTGCCAGCAGTTTGAGGGTATCACCCCTCCACTTT CASSLRVSPLHF NA TRBJ1-6 NA TRBV28
TGTGCCAGTACTAAGACTTGGGAGGATATACCTCAGCCCCAGCATTTT CASTKTWEDIPQPQHF NA TRBJ1-5 medium-sized TRBV19
TGTGCCAGCAGCAAGACGGGGCTTCGAGGGGCTTTCTTT CASSKTGLRGAFF NA TRBJ1-1 once TRBV5-6
TGTGCCACAGGGGGGGCCACAGATACGCAGTATTTT CATGGATDTQYF NA TRBJ2-3 medium-sized TRBV24-1
TGTGCCAGCAGTTTACGAGGGTTCTCCAATCAGCCCCAGCATTTT CASSLRGFSNQPQHF NA TRBJ1-5 NA TRBV27
TGTGCCAGCAGCCAAGATATGGTGGGATCGTATTCCCAAGAGACCCAGTACTTC CASSQDMVGSYSQETQYF NA TRBJ2-5 NA TRBV4-2
TGTGCCAGCAGCTTTCCAGCGCCCGACCGTGGCTACACCTTC CASSFPAPDRGYTF NA TRBJ1-2 NA TRBV13
TGTGCCAGCAGTTTATCGGGGTCGCAGTATTTT CASSLSGSQYF NA TRBJ2-3 NA TRBV27
TGTGCCTGGAGAGAGCCCACCTACGAGCAGTACTTC CAWREPTYEQYF NA TRBJ2-7 NA TRBV30
TGCAGTGCTAGCGGGGTCCTTGGACAGGGCGAGACCCAGTACTTC CSASGVLGQGETQYF TRBD1 TRBJ2-5 NA TRBV20-1
TGTGCCATCAGTGAGGCAGGAGCGGGAGGCTCCTACAATGAGCAGTTCTTC CAISEAGAGGSYNEQFF TRBD2 TRBJ2-1 NA TRBV10-3
TGTGCCAGTAGCGACAGGGCCGGGACTGAAGCTTTCTTT CASSDRAGTEAFF TRBD1 TRBJ1-1 once TRBV19
TGTGCCAGCAGCACCCCGGGACCCGGGGCAGATACGCAGTATTTT CASSTPGPGADTQYF NA TRBJ2-3 NA TRBV5-6
TGTGCCAGCAGCCACGGGACTAGCGGGGGGTCGATGGACTACGAGCAGTACTTC CASSHGTSGGSMDYEQYF TRBD2 TRBJ2-7 NA TRBV5-6